This is a list of T cell receptor beta chains from one sample in a study of TIL therapy for anti-PD-1-resistant metastatic lung cancer. Assay used: immunoSEQ multiplex PCR; TCRdb lists only in-frame clones, some missing. The sample contains about 100,000 clones, 55% to 75% of which appear only once. Sequencing used tumor tissue, obtained at baseline. The receptors were gathered from a person aged 30 to 80 with non-small cell lung cancer. CDR3s include the opening cysteine and the closing phenylalanine or tryptophan. The D gene is left open where the match is weak. Size values are once, few and many counts, or a class for expanded clones, and some rows have none.

clone size: few
J gene: TRBJ2-3
D gene: -
V gene: TRBV5-1
CDR3 protein: CASSFVLGTLTSTDTQYF
CDR3 DNA: TGCGCCAGCAGCTTTGTTTTAGGGACATTGACTAGCACAGATACGCAGTATTTT

clone size: once
J gene: TRBJ2-1
D gene: TRBD1
V gene: TRBV5-1
CDR3 protein: CASSLLDRVNEQFF
CDR3 DNA: TGCGCCAGCAGCCTACTAGACAGGGTCAATGAGCAGTTCTTC

clone size: -
J gene: TRBJ2-1
D gene: -
V gene: TRBV6-4
CDR3 protein: CASSETGIVGARYNEQFF
CDR3 DNA: TGTGCCAGCAGTGAGACGGGCATTGTTGGGGCTCGGTACAATGAGCAGTTCTTC

clone size: -
J gene: TRBJ2-7
D gene: -
V gene: TRBV7-2
CDR3 protein: CASSRRFDSYEQYF
CDR3 DNA: TGTGCCAGCAGCCGTAGGTTCGACTCCTACGAGCAGTACTTC

clone size: few
J gene: TRBJ1-1
D gene: -
V gene: TRBV29-1
CDR3 protein: CSVSIGRGTEAFF
CDR3 DNA: TGCAGCGTATCGATAGGCAGGGGCACTGAAGCTTTCTTT

clone size: few
J gene: TRBJ2-3
D gene: -
V gene: TRBV14
CDR3 protein: CASSQALHFTDTQYF
CDR3 DNA: TGTGCCAGCAGCCAAGCTTTACATTTCACAGATACGCAGTATTTT

clone size: -
J gene: TRBJ2-1
D gene: -
V gene: TRBV7-3
CDR3 protein: CASSLQSNPGYNEQFF
CDR3 DNA: TGTGCCAGCAGCTTACAGAGCAACCCGGGATACAATGAGCAGTTCTTC

clone size: -
J gene: TRBJ1-1
D gene: -
V gene: TRBV19
CDR3 protein: CASSYQGSGVNTEAFF
CDR3 DNA: TGTGCCAGTAGCTATCAGGGCAGTGGGGTAAACACTGAAGCTTTCTTT

clone size: -
J gene: TRBJ2-5
D gene: TRBD2
V gene: TRBV11-2
CDR3 protein: CASSLVVGGGIVTQYF
CDR3 DNA: TGTGCCAGCAGCTTAGTTGTCGGCGGGGGGATAGTGACCCAGTACTTC

clone size: -
J gene: TRBJ1-6
D gene: -
V gene: TRBV4-2
CDR3 protein: CASSQDLSSPLHF
CDR3 DNA: TGTGCCAGCAGCCAAGATTTATCTTCACCCCTCCACTTT

clone size: -
J gene: TRBJ1-6
D gene: -
V gene: TRBV9
CDR3 protein: CASSVSSGYNSPLHF
CDR3 DNA: TGTGCCAGCAGCGTCTCCTCGGGGTATAATTCACCCCTCCACTTT

clone size: -
J gene: TRBJ1-2
D gene: -
V gene: TRBV6-5
CDR3 protein: CASSLGRLYGYTF
CDR3 DNA: TGTGCCAGCAGCCTCGGACGGCTCTATGGCTACACCTTC

clone size: -
J gene: TRBJ1-1
D gene: -
V gene: TRBV14
CDR3 protein: CASSRTAAVFF
CDR3 DNA: TGTGCCAGCAGCCGCACGGCGGCCGTTTTCTTT

clone size: -
J gene: TRBJ2-1
D gene: -
V gene: TRBV6-4
CDR3 protein: CASSDSGTPLYNEQFF
CDR3 DNA: TGTGCCAGCAGTGACTCAGGGACACCTCTCTACAATGAGCAGTTCTTC

clone size: few
J gene: TRBJ2-2
D gene: TRBD1
V gene: TRBV18
CDR3 protein: CASSRQGMDTGELFF
CDR3 DNA: TGTGCCAGCTCACGACAGGGAATGGACACCGGGGAGCTGTTTTTT

clone size: -
J gene: TRBJ2-7
D gene: TRBD2
V gene: TRBV11-2
CDR3 protein: CASTLKGGLEYF
CDR3 DNA: TGTGCCAGCACCCTGAAAGGGGGACTAGAGTACTTC

clone size: -
J gene: TRBJ2-1
D gene: -
V gene: TRBV28
CDR3 protein: CASGRSNEQFF
CDR3 DNA: TGTGCCAGCGGTCGGAGTAATGAGCAGTTCTTC

clone size: -
J gene: TRBJ1-4
D gene: TRBD1
V gene: TRBV5-1
CDR3 protein: CASSYNRGTNEKLFF
CDR3 DNA: TGCGCCAGCAGCTACAACAGGGGAACGAATGAAAAACTGTTTTTT

clone size: -
J gene: TRBJ1-1
D gene: -
V gene: TRBV7-2
CDR3 protein: CASSFRQARTEAFF
CDR3 DNA: TGTGCCAGCAGCTTCCGACAGGCACGCACTGAAGCTTTCTTT

clone size: -
J gene: TRBJ2-7
D gene: TRBD1
V gene: TRBV6-5
CDR3 protein: CASSPRDRVHEQYF
CDR3 DNA: TGTGCCAGCAGCCCCCGGGACAGGGTGCACGAGCAGTACTTC

clone size: -
J gene: TRBJ1-5
D gene: -
V gene: TRBV12-3/TRBV12-4
CDR3 protein: CASSFQLNQPQHF
CDR3 DNA: TGTGCCAGCAGTTTTCAGCTCAATCAGCCCCAGCATTTT

clone size: few
J gene: TRBJ2-1
D gene: TRBD2
V gene: TRBV3-1/TRBV3-2
CDR3 protein: CASSQGGGTNEQFF
CDR3 DNA: TGTGCCAGCAGCCAAGGGGGAGGGACGAATGAGCAGTTCTTC

clone size: -
J gene: TRBJ2-2
D gene: -
V gene: TRBV11-2
CDR3 protein: CASSLSTGELFF
CDR3 DNA: TGTGCCAGCAGTTTATCGACCGGGGAGCTGTTTTTT

clone size: -
J gene: TRBJ1-2
D gene: TRBD1
V gene: TRBV28
CDR3 protein: CASGGPGQRMGGYTF
CDR3 DNA: TGTGCCAGCGGGGGTCCGGGACAGCGTATGGGCGGCTACACCTTC

clone size: few
J gene: TRBJ2-3
D gene: TRBD2
V gene: TRBV11-2
CDR3 protein: CASSLRGGVWTDTQYF
CDR3 DNA: TGTGCCAGCAGCCTCCGCGGGGGGGTTTGGACAGATACGCAGTATTTT

clone size: -
J gene: TRBJ2-5
D gene: TRBD1
V gene: TRBV12-5
CDR3 protein: CASGQGTVETQYF
CDR3 DNA: TGTGCTAGTGGCCAAGGGACAGTCGAGACCCAGTACTTC

clone size: many
J gene: TRBJ2-1
D gene: TRBD1
V gene: TRBV7-3
CDR3 protein: CASSGQGYDEQFF
CDR3 DNA: TGTGCCAGCAGCGGACAGGGTTATGATGAGCAGTTCTTC

clone size: -
J gene: TRBJ1-4
D gene: -
V gene: TRBV7-2
CDR3 protein: CASSLMGRDEKLFF
CDR3 DNA: TGTGCCAGCAGCTTAATGGGCAGGGACGAAAAACTGTTTTTT

clone size: -
J gene: TRBJ2-2
D gene: TRBD1
V gene: TRBV5-6
CDR3 protein: CASSQDRARFTGELFF
CDR3 DNA: TGTGCCAGCAGCCAGGACAGGGCCCGTTTCACCGGGGAGCTGTTTTTT

clone size: -
J gene: TRBJ2-7
D gene: TRBD1
V gene: TRBV9
CDR3 protein: CASSATGGDEQYF
CDR3 DNA: TGTGCCAGCAGCGCGACAGGGGGCGACGAGCAGTACTTC

clone size: -
J gene: TRBJ1-1
D gene: -
V gene: TRBV6-2/TRBV6-3
CDR3 protein: CASSPKRGARAFF
CDR3 DNA: TGTGCCAGCAGCCCGAAAAGGGGGGCTCGGGCTTTCTTT

clone size: -
J gene: TRBJ2-6
D gene: -
V gene: TRBV5-1
CDR3 protein: CASSLEGTPGEMTF
CDR3 DNA: TGCGCCAGCAGCTTGGAAGGGACCCCGGGCGAAATGACTTTC

clone size: -
J gene: TRBJ1-6
D gene: -
V gene: TRBV6-5
CDR3 protein: CASKEGNSPLHF
CDR3 DNA: TGTGCCAGCAAGGAGGGAAATTCACCCCTCCACTTT

clone size: -
J gene: TRBJ2-7
D gene: -
V gene: TRBV6-5
CDR3 protein: CASSWAQGSEQYF
CDR3 DNA: TGTGCCAGCAGTTGGGCACAGGGCTCCGAGCAGTACTTC

clone size: -
J gene: TRBJ1-1
D gene: -
V gene: TRBV5-4
CDR3 protein: CASETKRGQLTEAFF
CDR3 DNA: TGTGCCAGCGAGACGAAACGGGGTCAACTCACTGAAGCTTTCTTT

clone size: -
J gene: TRBJ2-2
D gene: -
V gene: TRBV7-6
CDR3 protein: CASSLLWGEVVHRGAVF
CDR3 DNA: TGTGCCAGCAGCTTATTGTGGGGCGAGGTTGTGCACCGGGGAGCTGTTTTT

clone size: many
J gene: TRBJ2-7
D gene: TRBD1
V gene: TRBV29-1
CDR3 protein: CSVVTGTGGWEQYF
CDR3 DNA: TGCAGCGTTGTTACCGGGACAGGGGGCTGGGAGCAGTACTTC